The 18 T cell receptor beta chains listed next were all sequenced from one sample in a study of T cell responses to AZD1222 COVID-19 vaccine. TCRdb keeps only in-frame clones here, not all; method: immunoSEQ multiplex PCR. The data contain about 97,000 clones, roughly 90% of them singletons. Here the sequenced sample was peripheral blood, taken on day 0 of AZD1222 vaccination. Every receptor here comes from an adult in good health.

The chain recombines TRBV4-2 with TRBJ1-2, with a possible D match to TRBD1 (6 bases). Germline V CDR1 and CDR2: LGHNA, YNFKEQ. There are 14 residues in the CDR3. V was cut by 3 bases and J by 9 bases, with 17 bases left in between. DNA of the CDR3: TGTGCCAGCAGCCACCCCTTAGGGGGAGGGAGCTACACCTTC. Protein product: CASSHPLGGGSYTF.

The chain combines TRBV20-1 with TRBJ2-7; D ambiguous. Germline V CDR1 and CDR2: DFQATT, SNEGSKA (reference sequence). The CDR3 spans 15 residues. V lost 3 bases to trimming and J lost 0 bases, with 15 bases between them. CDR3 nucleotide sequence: TGCAGTGCTAGTCCCACTGTTTACATCTCCTACGAGCAGTACTTC. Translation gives CSASPTVYISYEQYF.

The CDR3 DNA sequence: TGTGCCAGTAGTACCACCGGGACAGGGGGCTTTGTCACTGAAGCTTTCTTT. Its protein product is CASSTTGTGGFVTEAFF. The rearrangement links TRBV19 to TRBJ1-1, with 12 nucleotides matching TRBD1. The J segment lost 4 bases and the V segment lost 4 bases, leaving 10 bases of the junction unmatched. The CDR3 extends over 17 amino acids. The V gene's germline CDR1 is LNHDA and CDR2 SQIVND (reference sequence). Complete variable domain (other parts from reference TRBV19 and TRBJ1-1): DGGITQSPKYLFRKEGQNVTLSCEQNLNHDAMYWYRQDPGQGLRLIYYSQIVNDFQKGDIAEGYSVSREKKESFPLTVTSAQKNPTAFYLCASSTTGTGGFVTEAFFGQGTRLTVV.

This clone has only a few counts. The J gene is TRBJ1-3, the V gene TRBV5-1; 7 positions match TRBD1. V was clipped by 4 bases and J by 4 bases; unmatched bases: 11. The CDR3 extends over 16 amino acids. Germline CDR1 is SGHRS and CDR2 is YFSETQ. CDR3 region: CASSRLQGTYGNTIYF. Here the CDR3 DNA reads TGCGCCAGCAGCAGACTACAGGGGACGTACGGAAACACCATATATTTT.

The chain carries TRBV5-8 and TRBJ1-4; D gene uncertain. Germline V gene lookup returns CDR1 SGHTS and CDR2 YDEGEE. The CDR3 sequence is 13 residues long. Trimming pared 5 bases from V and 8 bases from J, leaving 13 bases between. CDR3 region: CASRLRSAEKLFF. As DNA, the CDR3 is TGTGCCAGCAGACTGCGGTCGGCAGAAAAACTGTTTTTT.

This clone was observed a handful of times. CDR3 amino acids: CATSGRMPTYGYTF. The CDR3 nucleotides are TGTGCCACCAGTGGGCGGATGCCTACCTATGGCTACACCTTC. This chain joins TRBV24-1 and TRBJ1-2; D ambiguous. The germline V gene encodes CDR1 KGHDR and CDR2 SFDVKD. The CDR3 totals 14 residues. Between the trimmed V and J ends, which lost 5 bases and 4 bases, there was a span of 13 bases.

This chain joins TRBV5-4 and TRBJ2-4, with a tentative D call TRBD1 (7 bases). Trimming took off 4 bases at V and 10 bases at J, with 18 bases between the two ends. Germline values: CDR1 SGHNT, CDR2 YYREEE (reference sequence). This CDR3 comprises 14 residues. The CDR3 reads CASSPAEGARIQYF. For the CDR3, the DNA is TGTGCCAGCAGCCCGGCGGAGGGGGCTCGGATTCAGTACTTC.

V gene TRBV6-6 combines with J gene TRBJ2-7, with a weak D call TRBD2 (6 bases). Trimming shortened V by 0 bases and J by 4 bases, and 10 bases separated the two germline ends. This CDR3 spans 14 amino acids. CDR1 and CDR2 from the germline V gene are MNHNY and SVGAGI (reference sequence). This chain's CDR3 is CASSYSGSGYEQYF. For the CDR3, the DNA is TGTGCCAGCAGTTACTCGGGGAGCGGGTACGAGCAGTACTTC.

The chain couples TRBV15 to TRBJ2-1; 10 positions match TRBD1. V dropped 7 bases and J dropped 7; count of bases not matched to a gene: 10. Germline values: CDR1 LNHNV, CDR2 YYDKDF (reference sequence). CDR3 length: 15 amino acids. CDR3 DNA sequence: TGTGCCACCACCGCGACAGGGGGCGATGAAAATGAGCAGTTCTTC. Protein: CATTATGGDENEQFF.

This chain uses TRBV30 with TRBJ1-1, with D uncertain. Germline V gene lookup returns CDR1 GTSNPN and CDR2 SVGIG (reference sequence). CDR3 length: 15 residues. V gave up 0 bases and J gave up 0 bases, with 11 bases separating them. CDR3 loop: CAWSVLNEMNTEAFF. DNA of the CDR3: TGTGCCTGGAGTGTACTGAATGAGATGAACACTGAAGCTTTCTTT.

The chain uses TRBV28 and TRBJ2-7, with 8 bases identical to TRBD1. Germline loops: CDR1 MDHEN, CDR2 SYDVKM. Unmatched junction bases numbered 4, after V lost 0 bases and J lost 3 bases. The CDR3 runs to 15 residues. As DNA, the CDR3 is TGTGCCAGCAGTTTATGGGGCGGACAGGGCTACGAGCAGTACTTC. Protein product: CASSLWGGQGYEQYF.

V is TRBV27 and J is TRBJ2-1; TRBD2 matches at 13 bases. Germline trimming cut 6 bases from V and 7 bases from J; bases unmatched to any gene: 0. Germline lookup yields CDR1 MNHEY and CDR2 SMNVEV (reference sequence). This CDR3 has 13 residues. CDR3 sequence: CASRLAGGNEQFF. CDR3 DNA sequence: TGTGCCAGCAGACTAGCGGGGGGGAATGAGCAGTTCTTC.

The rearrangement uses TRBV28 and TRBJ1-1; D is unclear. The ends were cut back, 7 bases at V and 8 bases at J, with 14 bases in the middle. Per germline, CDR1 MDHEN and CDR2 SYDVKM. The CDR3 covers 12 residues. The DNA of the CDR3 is TGTGCCAGCAATGTCATGGGCAGGGAAGCTTTCTTT. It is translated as CASNVMGREAFF.

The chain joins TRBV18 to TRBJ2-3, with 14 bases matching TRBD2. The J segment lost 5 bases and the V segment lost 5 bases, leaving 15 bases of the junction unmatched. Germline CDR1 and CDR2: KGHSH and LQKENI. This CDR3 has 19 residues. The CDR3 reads CASSASGTSGGQVRDTQYF. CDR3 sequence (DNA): TGTGCCAGCTCAGCCTCCGGGACTAGCGGGGGCCAAGTCAGAGATACGCAGTATTTT.

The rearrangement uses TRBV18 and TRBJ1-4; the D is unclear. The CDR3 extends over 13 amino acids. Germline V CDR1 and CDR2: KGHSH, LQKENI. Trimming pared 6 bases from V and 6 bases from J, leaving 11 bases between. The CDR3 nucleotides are TGTGCCAGCTCGCTGCTAGAGTATGAAAAACTGTTTTTT. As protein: CASSLLEYEKLFF.

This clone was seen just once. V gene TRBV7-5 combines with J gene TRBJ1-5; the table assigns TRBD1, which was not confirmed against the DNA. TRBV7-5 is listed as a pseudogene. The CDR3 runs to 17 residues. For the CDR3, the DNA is TGTGCCAGAAGCCTCGGACAGGGGGCTTTGTGCAATCAGCCCCAGCATTTT. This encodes CARSLGQGALCNQPQHF.

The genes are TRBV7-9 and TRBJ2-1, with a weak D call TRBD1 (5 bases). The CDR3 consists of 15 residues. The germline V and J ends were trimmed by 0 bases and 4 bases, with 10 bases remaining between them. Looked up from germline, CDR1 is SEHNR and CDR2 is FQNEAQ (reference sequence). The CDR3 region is CASSLAGAPYNEQFF. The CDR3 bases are TGTGCCAGCAGCTTAGCAGGGGCTCCTTACAATGAGCAGTTCTTC.

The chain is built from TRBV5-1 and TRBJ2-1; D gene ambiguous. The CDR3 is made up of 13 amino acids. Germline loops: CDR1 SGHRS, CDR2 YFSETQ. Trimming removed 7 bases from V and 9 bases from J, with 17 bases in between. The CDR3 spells CASRLEVVLEQFF. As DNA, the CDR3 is TGCGCCAGCCGTCTTGAGGTGGTACTTGAGCAGTTCTTC.